Below, 8 T cell receptor beta chains from the same sample are listed, as sequenced in a study of T cell clonality in common variable immunodeficiency. Study-wide results and caveats: In common variable immunodeficiency, TCR beta chains reportedly carried fewer deletions and N-nucleotide insertions.

The antigens these receptors bind are not known. The assay was immunoSEQ multiplex PCR, and TCRdb's table has in-frame clones only and misses some. The sample contains approximately 18,000 clones, none of them singletons. Sequences were obtained from peripheral blood mononuclear cells. The receptors here all came from a human donor with common variable immunodeficiency.

This clone ranks as medium-sized (0.01 to 0.1%). The observed sequence ends 3 residues before the CDR3 terminus, with the missing tail filled in from the germline J gene. The J gene is TRBJ2-3, the V gene TRBV5-4; tentative D call: TRBD2 (6 bases). V was clipped by 6 bases and J by 5 bases, with 19 bases between them. CDR1 is SGHNT, CDR2 YYREEE, per germline (reference sequence). The CDR3 consists of 15 residues. CDR3 DNA, as far as it was read: TGTGCCAGCACCCCGGACCCAGGGACTCGAGATACG. This encodes CASTPDPGTRDT. In full, the CDR3 reads CASTPDPGTRDTQYF.

On this clone itself: The read ends 3 residues early relative to the CDR3; the germline J gene fills the gap. The V and J genes are TRBV7-2 and TRBJ2-7; D possibly corresponds to TRBD1 (7 bases). Germline CDR1 reads SGHTA; CDR2 reads FQGNSA. Trimming stripped 5 bases from V and 4 bases from J, with 18 bases between. The CDR3 has 15 amino acids. Partial CDR3 DNA: TGTGCCAGCAGCCGAGTGCAGGGGGGAATTTACGAG. Protein sequence: CASSRVQGGIYE. The CDR3 reads in full as CASSRVQGGIYEQYF.

Worth noting for this clone: The read finishes 3 residues shy of the CDR3 end, and the germline J gene is used to complete it. The chain uses TRBV18 and TRBJ2-2; 8 positions match TRBD2. Losses at the gene ends were 1 base for V and 5 bases for J; bases not matched to a gene: 9. The CDR3 sequence is 17 residues long. CDR1 and CDR2 (germline): KGHSH, LQKENI. CDR3 DNA, as far as it was read: TGTGCCAGCTCACCACGCCCCAGCGGGAGAGAAACCGGGGAG. Its protein is CASSPRPSGRETGE. The whole CDR3 protein reads CASSPRPSGRETGELFF.

A few counts support this clone. From the germline J gene comes the end of the CDR3, since the read stops 3 residues before it. This chain connects TRBV2 to TRBJ1-5, with D possibly being TRBD1 (5 bases). Trimming took 3 bases from V and 5 from J, leaving 14 bases between them. In germline, CDR1 is SNHLY, CDR2 FYNNEI. This CDR3 spans 15 amino acids. Partial CDR3 DNA: TGTGCCAGCAGTGACACGGGGGGGAGGTATCAGCCC. The encoded protein is CASSDTGGRYQP. The whole CDR3 is CASSDTGGRYQPQHF.

In its sample, this clone was seen many times. The read stops 3 residues short of the end of the CDR3; the missing end is completed from the germline J gene. The chain links TRBV6-2 or TRBV6-3 to TRBJ2-7, with 10 bases that match TRBD1. CDR3 length equals 15 residues. Trimming at V came to 6 bases and at J to 3 bases, leaving 8 bases not matched to a gene. Germline V gene sequence: CDR1 MNHEY, CDR2 SVGEGT. The DNA read from the CDR3 is TGTGCCAGCAGCCACCGGGACAGGGGATTCTACGAG. Protein product: CASSHRDRGFYE. The CDR3 in its entirety is CASSHRDRGFYEQYF.

This clone was seen at least ten times. The DNA ends 3 residues before the CDR3 does, and the rest of the CDR3 is filled in from the germline J gene. The gene calls are TRBV5-4 and TRBJ1-1; TRBD1 matches at 7 bases. The CDR3 consists of 12 residues. The germline V gene has CDR1 SGHNT and CDR2 YYREEE (reference sequence). V lost 3 bases, J lost 7 bases, and 3 bases stayed unmatched. The CDR3 DNA, read in part, is TGTGCCAGCAGCTGGGACAGTAATGAA. Residues: CASSWDSNE. The whole CDR3 reads CASSWDSNEAFF.

This clone was recorded at least ten times. The CDR3 extends 3 residues past the end of the read, so its final part is completed from the germline J gene. This chain connects TRBV18 to TRBJ1-1; D not certain. Germline V gene sequence: CDR1 KGHSH, CDR2 LQKENI. With 3 bases removed from V and 1 base from J, the gap between germline ends came to 6 bases. The CDR3 covers 13 residues. CDR3 DNA (partial): TGTGCCAGCTCACCGGCGGAGAACACTGAA. Its translation: CASSPAENTE. The whole CDR3 sequence is CASSPAENTEAFF.

In its sample, this clone was seen a few times. The observed sequence ends 3 residues before the CDR3 terminus, with the missing tail filled in from the germline J gene. The chain employs TRBV11-2 and TRBJ1-2; D may be TRBD1 (5 bases). Germline lookup yields CDR1 SGHAT and CDR2 FQNNGV. V was trimmed by 5 bases and J by 4 bases, leaving 14 bases between them. The CDR3 totals 14 residues. The sequenced part of the CDR3 DNA is TGTGCCAGCAGCACCCCCCCGGGGGGCTATGGC. Protein: CASSTPPGGYG. The CDR3 in full is CASSTPPGGYGYTF.